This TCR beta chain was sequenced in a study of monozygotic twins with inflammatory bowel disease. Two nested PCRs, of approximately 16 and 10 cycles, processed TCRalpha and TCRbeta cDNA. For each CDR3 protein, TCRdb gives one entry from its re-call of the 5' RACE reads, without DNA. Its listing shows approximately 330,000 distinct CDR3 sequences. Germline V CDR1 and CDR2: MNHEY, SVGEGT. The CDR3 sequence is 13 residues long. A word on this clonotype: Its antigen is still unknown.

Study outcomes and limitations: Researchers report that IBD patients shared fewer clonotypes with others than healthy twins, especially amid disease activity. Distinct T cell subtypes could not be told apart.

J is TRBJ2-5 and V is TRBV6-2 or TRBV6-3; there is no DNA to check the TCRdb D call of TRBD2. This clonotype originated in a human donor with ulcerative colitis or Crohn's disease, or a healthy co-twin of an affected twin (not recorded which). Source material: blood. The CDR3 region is CASSPDSQETQYF.